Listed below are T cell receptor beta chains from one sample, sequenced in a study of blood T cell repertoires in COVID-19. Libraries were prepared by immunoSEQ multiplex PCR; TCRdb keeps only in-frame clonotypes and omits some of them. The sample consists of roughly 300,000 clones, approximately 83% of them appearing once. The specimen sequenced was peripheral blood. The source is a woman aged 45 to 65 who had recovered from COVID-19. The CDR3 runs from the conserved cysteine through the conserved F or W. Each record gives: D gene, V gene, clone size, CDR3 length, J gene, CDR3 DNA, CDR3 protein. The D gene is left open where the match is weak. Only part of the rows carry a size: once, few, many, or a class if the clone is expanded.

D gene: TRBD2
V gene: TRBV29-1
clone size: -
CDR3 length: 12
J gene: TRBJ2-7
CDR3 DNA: TGCAGCGCTCTTAGCGGGAGTGAAGAGCAGTACTTC
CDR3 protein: CSALSGSEEQYF

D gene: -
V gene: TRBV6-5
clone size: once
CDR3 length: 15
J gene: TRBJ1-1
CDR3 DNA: TGTGCCAGCAGTTACTCGAATGCGGGCGGCACTGAAGCTTTCTTT
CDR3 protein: CASSYSNAGGTEAFF

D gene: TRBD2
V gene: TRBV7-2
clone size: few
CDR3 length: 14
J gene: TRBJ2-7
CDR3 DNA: TGTGCCAGCAGCTTAGTTGGCGGGGGATACGAGCAGTACTTC
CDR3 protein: CASSLVGGGYEQYF

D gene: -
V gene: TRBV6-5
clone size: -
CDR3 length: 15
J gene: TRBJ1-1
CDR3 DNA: TGTGCCAGCAGTTACTCCTATGCAATGAACACTGAAGCTTTCTTT
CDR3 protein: CASSYSYAMNTEAFF

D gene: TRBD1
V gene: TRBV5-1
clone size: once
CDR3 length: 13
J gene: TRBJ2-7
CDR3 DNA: TGCGCCAGCAAAGACAGGGGTCGCCACGAGCAGTACTTC
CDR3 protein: CASKDRGRHEQYF

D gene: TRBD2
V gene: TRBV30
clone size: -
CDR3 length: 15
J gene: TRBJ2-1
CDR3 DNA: TGTGCCTGGAGCCCTAGCGGGAGGGATTACAATGAGCAGTTCTTC
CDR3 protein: CAWSPSGRDYNEQFF

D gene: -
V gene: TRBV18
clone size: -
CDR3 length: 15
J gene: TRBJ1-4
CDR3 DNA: TGTGCCAGCTCACCACCGAACGGGGCTAATGAAAAACTGTTTTTT
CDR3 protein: CASSPPNGANEKLFF

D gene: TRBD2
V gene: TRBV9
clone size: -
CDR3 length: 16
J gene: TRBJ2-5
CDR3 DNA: TGTGCCAGCAGCGTAGGTGGGAGGGCTAGGATTGAGACCCAGTACTTC
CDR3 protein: CASSVGGRARIETQYF

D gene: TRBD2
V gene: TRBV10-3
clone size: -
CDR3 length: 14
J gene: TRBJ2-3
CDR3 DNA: TGTGCCATCAATCAGCGGGAAAGCACAGATACGCAGTATTTT
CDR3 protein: CAINQRESTDTQYF

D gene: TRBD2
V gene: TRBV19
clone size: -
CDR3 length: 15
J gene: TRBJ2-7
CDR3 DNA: TGTGCCAGTAGTATTGGGGCTAGCGGGAGTTACGAGCAGTACTTC
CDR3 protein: CASSIGASGSYEQYF

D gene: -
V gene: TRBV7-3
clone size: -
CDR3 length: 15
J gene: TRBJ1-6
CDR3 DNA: TGTGCCAGCAGCTTAGACAATAATTATAATTCACCCCTCCACTTT
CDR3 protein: CASSLDNNYNSPLHF

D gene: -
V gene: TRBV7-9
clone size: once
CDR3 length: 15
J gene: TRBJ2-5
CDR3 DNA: TGTGCCAGCAGCTTTGGCCAGGGCAGGGTGGAGACCCAGTACTTC
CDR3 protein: CASSFGQGRVETQYF

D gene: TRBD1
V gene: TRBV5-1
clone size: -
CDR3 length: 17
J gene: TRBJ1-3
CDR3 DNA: TGCGCCAGCAGCCCCGAAGGGACAGCCATCTCTGGAAACACCATATATTTT
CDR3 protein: CASSPEGTAISGNTIYF

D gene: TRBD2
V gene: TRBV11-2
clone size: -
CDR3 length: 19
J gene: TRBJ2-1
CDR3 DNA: TGTGCCAGCAGCTTACCCGGACTAGCGGGAGGGGGGTCCTACAATGAGCAGTTCTTC
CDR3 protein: CASSLPGLAGGGSYNEQFF

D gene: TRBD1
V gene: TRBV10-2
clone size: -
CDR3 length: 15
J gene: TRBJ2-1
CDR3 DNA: TGCGCCAGCAGTGAGGAACAGGGGGCCTCTAATGAGCAGTTCTTC
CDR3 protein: CASSEEQGASNEQFF

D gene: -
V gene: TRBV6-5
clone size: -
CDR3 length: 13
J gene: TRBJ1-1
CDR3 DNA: TGTGCCAGCAGTCGTGGGCCAGCCACTGAAGCTTTCTTT
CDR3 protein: CASSRGPATEAFF

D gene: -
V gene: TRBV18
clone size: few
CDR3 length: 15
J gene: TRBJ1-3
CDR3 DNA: TGTGCCAGCTCGCCAGCCCCGGATGGGGGGAACACCATATATTTT
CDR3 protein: CASSPAPDGGNTIYF

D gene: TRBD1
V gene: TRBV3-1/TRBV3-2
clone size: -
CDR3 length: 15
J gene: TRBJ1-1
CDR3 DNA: TGTGCCAGCAGACAGGGGGCTAATGTGAACACTGAAGCTTTCTTT
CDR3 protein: CASRQGANVNTEAFF

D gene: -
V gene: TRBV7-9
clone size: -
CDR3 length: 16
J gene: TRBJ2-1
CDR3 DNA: TGTGCCAGCAGCTTACGAACTGGGACAAGCACTGGTGAGCAGTTCTTC
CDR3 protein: CASSLRTGTSTGEQFF

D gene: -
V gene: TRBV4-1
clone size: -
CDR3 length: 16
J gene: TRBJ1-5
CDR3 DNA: TGCGCCAGCAGCCAAGTAGGGACACGGACAGATCAGCCCCAGCATTTT
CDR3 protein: CASSQVGTRTDQPQHF

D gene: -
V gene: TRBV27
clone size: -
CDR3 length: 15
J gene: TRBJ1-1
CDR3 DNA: TGTGCCAGCAGTTTAGTGAGGATGAGGGGGACTGAAGCTTTCTTT
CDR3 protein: CASSLVRMRGTEAFF

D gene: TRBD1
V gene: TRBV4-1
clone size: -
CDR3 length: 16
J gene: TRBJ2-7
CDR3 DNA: TGCGCCAGCAGCCAAGAAGGCAGGGGGCGCCCTCACGAGCAGTACTTC
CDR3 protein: CASSQEGRGRPHEQYF

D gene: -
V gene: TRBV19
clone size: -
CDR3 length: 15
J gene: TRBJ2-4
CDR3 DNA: TGTGCCAGTAGGGCAGGAGGGGTCGGGAAAAACATTCAGTACTTC
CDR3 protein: CASRAGGVGKNIQYF

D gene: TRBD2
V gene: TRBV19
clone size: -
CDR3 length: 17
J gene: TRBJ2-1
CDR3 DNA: TGTGCCAGTAGTAAGGGGGTAGGGACTAGCGTAGCCAATGAGCAGTTCTTC
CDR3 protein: CASSKGVGTSVANEQFF

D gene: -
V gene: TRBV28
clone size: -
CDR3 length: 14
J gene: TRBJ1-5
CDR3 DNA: TGTGCCAGCAGTTTAGGGCAGGGGAATCAGCCCCAGCATTTT
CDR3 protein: CASSLGQGNQPQHF

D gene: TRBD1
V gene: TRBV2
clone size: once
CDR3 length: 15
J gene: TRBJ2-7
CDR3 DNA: TGTGCCAGCAGTGTGACAGGGGGCGTCGTCGGCGAGCAGTACTTC
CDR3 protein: CASSVTGGVVGEQYF

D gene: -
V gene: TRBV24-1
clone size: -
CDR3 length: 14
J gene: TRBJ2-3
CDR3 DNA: TGTGCCACCAGTGATTCCTGGGGGGCAGATACGCAGTATTTT
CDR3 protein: CATSDSWGADTQYF

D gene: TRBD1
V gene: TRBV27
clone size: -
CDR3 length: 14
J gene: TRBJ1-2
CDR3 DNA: TGTGCCAGCAGTTGGAGGGACAGTAACTATGGCTACACCTTC
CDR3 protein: CASSWRDSNYGYTF

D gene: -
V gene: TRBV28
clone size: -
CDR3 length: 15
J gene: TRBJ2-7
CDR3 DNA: TGTGCTACCCGTGGGGCAGACCACCGAAAGTACGAGCAGTACTTC
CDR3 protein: CATRGADHRKYEQYF

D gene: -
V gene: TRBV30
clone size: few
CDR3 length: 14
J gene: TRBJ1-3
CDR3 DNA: TGTGCCTGGAGCCAGGGGAGCTCTGGAAACACCATATATTTT
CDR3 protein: CAWSQGSSGNTIYF

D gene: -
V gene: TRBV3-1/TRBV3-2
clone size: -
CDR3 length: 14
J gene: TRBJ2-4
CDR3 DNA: TGTGCCAGCAGCCAAGACGAGCGGTGGAACATTCAGTACTTC
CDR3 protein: CASSQDERWNIQYF

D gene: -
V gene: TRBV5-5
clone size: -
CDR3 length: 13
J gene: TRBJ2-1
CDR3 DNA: TGTGCCAGCAGCCAGACAGTTACGAATGAGCAGTTCTTC
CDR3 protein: CASSQTVTNEQFF

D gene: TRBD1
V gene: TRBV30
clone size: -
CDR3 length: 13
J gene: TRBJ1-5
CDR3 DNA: TGTGCCTGGAGTGTCAGGGGGTTGGAGCCCCAGCATTTT
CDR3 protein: CAWSVRGLEPQHF

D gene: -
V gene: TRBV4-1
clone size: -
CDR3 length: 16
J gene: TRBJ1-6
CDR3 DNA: TGCGCCAGCAGCCGAAAGAGGGCAGGGGATGATTCACCCCTCCACTTT
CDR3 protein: CASSRKRAGDDSPLHF

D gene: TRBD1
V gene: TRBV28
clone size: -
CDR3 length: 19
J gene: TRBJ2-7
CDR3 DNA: TGTGCCAGCAGCCTCGCACCCCCAGGGGGCGCTAGTGATACCTACGAGCAGTACTTC
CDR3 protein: CASSLAPPGGASDTYEQYF

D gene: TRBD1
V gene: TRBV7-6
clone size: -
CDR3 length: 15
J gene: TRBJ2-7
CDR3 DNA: TGTGCCAGCAGCTCAACCCGGGACAGGGGCTACGAGCAGTACTTC
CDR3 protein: CASSSTRDRGYEQYF

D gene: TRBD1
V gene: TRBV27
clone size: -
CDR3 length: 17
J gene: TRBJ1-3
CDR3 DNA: TGTGCCAGCAGGTTAAACCGGGACAGCCTCTCTGGAAACACCATATATTTT
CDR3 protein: CASRLNRDSLSGNTIYF

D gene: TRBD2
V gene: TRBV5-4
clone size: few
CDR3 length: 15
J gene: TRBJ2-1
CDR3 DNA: TGTGCCAGCAGCTACCGCGGGGGATCCTACAATGAGCAGTTCTTC
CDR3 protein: CASSYRGGSYNEQFF

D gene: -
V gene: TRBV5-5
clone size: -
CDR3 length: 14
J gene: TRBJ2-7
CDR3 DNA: TGTGCCAGCAGCTTGGGTCTAGCTAGCTACGAGCAGTACTTC
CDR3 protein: CASSLGLASYEQYF

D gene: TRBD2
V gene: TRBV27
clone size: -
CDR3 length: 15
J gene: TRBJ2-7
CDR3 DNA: TGTGCCAGCAGTTTTCGCCCGGCGGGGGTGGGCGAGCAGTACTTC
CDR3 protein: CASSFRPAGVGEQYF

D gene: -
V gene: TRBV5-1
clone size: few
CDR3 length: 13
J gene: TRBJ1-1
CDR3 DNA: TGCGCCAGCAGTAAGGGGGAGAACACTGAAGCTTTCTTT
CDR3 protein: CASSKGENTEAFF

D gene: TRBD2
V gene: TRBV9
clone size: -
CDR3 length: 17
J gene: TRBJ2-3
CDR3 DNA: TGTGCCAGCAGCGTAGAGGCTAGCGGGATTATCACAGATACGCAGTATTTT
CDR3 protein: CASSVEASGIITDTQYF

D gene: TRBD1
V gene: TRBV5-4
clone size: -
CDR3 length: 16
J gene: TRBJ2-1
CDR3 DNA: TGTGCCAGCAGTCAGAGACAGGGGGCAGTCTACAATGAGCAGTTCTTC
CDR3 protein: CASSQRQGAVYNEQFF

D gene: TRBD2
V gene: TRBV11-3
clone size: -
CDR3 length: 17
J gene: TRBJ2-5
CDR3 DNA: TGTGCCAGCAGCTTAGGATCGGGAGTAGCGGGGAGCGAGACCCAGTACTTC
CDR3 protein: CASSLGSGVAGSETQYF

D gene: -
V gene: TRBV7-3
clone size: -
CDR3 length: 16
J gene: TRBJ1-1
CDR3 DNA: TGTGCCAGCAGTCCCGGTAGAGCCCAGGGTAGGACTGAAGCTTTCTTT
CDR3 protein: CASSPGRAQGRTEAFF